The 14 T cell receptor beta chains in this list originate from one sample, sequenced in a study of blood T cell repertoires in COVID-19. Sequencing used immunoSEQ multiplex PCR; TCRdb keeps in-frame clones, though not all of them. The table has some 50,000 clones, roughly 82% seen once. Sequences were obtained from peripheral blood. These receptors were taken from an elderly woman with acute or convalescent COVID-19.

This clone was seen a single time. The J gene is TRBJ2-2, the V gene TRBV5-1; weak D call: TRBD1 (5 bases). The V end lost 2 bases, the J end lost 0 bases, and 8 bases lay between the germline ends. CDR1 SGHRS and CDR2 YFSETQ come from the germline V gene. This CDR3 has 15 residues. CDR3 protein: CASSFLQANTGELFF. The CDR3 DNA follows: TGCGCCAGCAGCTTCCTACAGGCGAACACCGGGGAGCTGTTTTTT.

The chain recombines TRBV6-5 with TRBJ1-6; D perhaps matches TRBD1 (6 bases). Deletions cut 8 bases from V and 3 bases from J, with 11 bases between. Per germline, CDR1 MNHEY and CDR2 SVGAGI. The CDR3 consists of 14 residues. The CDR3 protein is CASSQGNYNSPLHF. CDR3 DNA: TGTGCCAGCTCTCAGGGGAACTATAATTCACCCCTCCACTTT.

The gene calls are TRBV29-1 and TRBJ2-2, with 9 positions matching TRBD1. V lost 6 bases and J lost 7; bases outside the gene matches: 6. In germline, CDR1 is SQVTM, CDR2 ANQGSEA. CDR3 size: 13 residues. The DNA for the CDR3 is TGCAGCGTCGCACAGGGGGCTGGCGGGGAGCTGTTTTTT. Encoded protein: CSVAQGAGGELFF.

A remark on this clone: This specimen includes other DNA sequences encoding the same CDR3. The V and J genes are TRBV19 and TRBJ1-1, with TRBD1 as a possible D gene (5 bases). The length of the CDR3 is 14 residues. Germline V gene data show CDR1 as LNHDA and CDR2 as SQIVND (reference sequence). V dropped 3 bases and J dropped 0 bases, with 8 bases sitting between them. The DNA for the CDR3 is TGTGCCAGTAGTATCCCAGGGATGAACACTGAAGCTTTCTTT. It encodes CASSIPGMNTEAFF.

The gene calls are TRBV15 and TRBJ2-7, with D possibly being TRBD2 (5 bases). V lost 0 bases to trimming and J lost 5 bases, with 11 bases between them. Germline V gene lookup returns CDR1 LNHNV and CDR2 YYDKDF (reference sequence). The CDR3 runs to 14 residues. The CDR3 loop is CATSRDFTGDEQYF. In DNA form, the CDR3 reads TGTGCCACCAGCAGAGATTTTACCGGGGACGAGCAGTACTTC.

This clone was observed once. The chain is built from TRBV6-2 or TRBV6-3 and TRBJ2-7; 8 bases fit TRBD1. This CDR3 is built from 16 residues. CDR1 is MNHEY, CDR2 SVGEGT, per germline. The V and J ends lost 4 bases and 11 bases, in that order; junction bases with no gene match: 19. The CDR3: CASSSARRGQASSKYF. The DNA for the CDR3 is TGTGCCAGCAGTTCAGCCAGACGGGGACAGGCGTCATCGAAGTACTTC.

The chain links TRBV28 to TRBJ2-5; 12 bases are shared with TRBD1. J lost 7 bases, V lost 7 bases, and 10 bases had no gene match. This CDR3 contains 15 residues. Germline lookup yields CDR1 MDHEN and CDR2 SYDVKM. Written as DNA, the CDR3 is TGTGCCAGCAAACCCGGGGACAGGGGGCGAGGGACCCAGTACTTC. This encodes CASKPGDRGRGTQYF.

V usage is TRBV5-1 and J usage is TRBJ1-2, with 7 bases matching TRBD1. Germline CDR1 SGHRS, CDR2 YFSETQ. The CDR3 covers 15 residues. Trimming at V came to 3 bases and at J to 6 bases, leaving 11 bases not matched to a gene. CDR3 sequence: CASSYTGEVWDGYTF. CDR3 sequence (DNA): TGCGCCAGCAGCTACACAGGGGAGGTATGGGATGGCTACACCTTC.

CDR3 amino acids: CASIKETGVGQPQHF. The CDR3 region has the DNA TGTGCCAGCATCAAGGAGACAGGGGTAGGTCAGCCCCAGCATTTT. The gene calls are TRBV2 and TRBJ1-5, with 8 bases matching TRBD1. The V and J ends lost 7 bases and 6 bases, in that order; junction bases with no gene match: 11. CDR1 is SNHLY, CDR2 FYNNEI, per germline. The CDR3 consists of 15 residues.

The chain couples TRBV10-2 to TRBJ2-1, with 9 bases identical to TRBD2. The CDR3 is made up of 14 amino acids. Germline V gene sequence: CDR1 WSHSY, CDR2 SAAADI. Trimming took 7 bases from V and 5 from J; bases not matched to a gene: 6. As DNA, the CDR3 is TGCGCCAGCAAGCAGCGGGGGGCAAACAATGAGCAGTTCTTC. Its translation is CASKQRGANNEQFF.

CDR3 in DNA: TGTGCCAGCAGCGCCCTGGGGGACAGGCGGAATGAAAAACTGTTTTTT. Translated, it gives CASSALGDRRNEKLFF. The V gene is TRBV2, the J gene TRBJ1-4; 8 positions agree with TRBD1. Germline V CDR1 and CDR2: SNHLY, FYNNEI. V was pared by 6 bases and J by 5 bases, with 11 bases of the junction left unmatched. CDR3 length: 16 amino acids. Drawing the rest from reference TRBV2 and TRBJ1-4, the complete variable domain is EPEVTQTPSHQVTQMGQEVILRCVPISNHLYFYWYRQILGQKVEFLVSFYNNEISEKSEIFDDQFSVERPDGSNFTLKIRSTKLEDSAMYFCASSALGDRRNEKLFFGSGTQLSVL.

This clone was recorded only once. This chain connects TRBV5-4 to TRBJ2-5, with 7 bases lining up with TRBD1. Trimming cost V 3 bases and J 7 bases; bases outside gene matches: 9. CDR3 length equals 14 residues. Germline V gene lookup returns CDR1 SGHNT and CDR2 YYREEE (reference sequence). CDR3 amino acids: CASSWDNSGGTQYF. Written as DNA, the CDR3 is TGTGCCAGCAGCTGGGACAACTCAGGGGGGACCCAGTACTTC.

This clone was detected a few times. The chain combines TRBV2 with TRBJ1-3; D remains unclear. Per the germline V gene, CDR1 is SNHLY and CDR2 is FYNNEI. V gave up 3 bases and J gave up 2 bases, with 11 bases separating them. The CDR3 contains 15 residues. The CDR3 is CASSDSVGTGNTIYF. In nucleotides, the CDR3 is TGTGCCAGCAGTGATTCCGTCGGGACTGGAAACACCATATATTTT.

This clone was observed a handful of times. The V and J genes are TRBV29-1 and TRBJ2-3, with D hard to call. The length of the CDR3 is 10 residues. V gave up 4 bases and J gave up 4 bases, with 3 bases separating them. Germline CDR1 and CDR2: SQVTM and ANQGSEA. DNA for the CDR3: TGCAGCGTTGGCGCAGATACGCAGTATTTT. This sequence encodes CSVGADTQYF.